This paragraph reports one TCR beta chain. This specimen belongs to a study of T cell clones after liver transplantation. Background on the study: Three of eight recipients were HCV-positive; others had non-autoimmune, non-viral indications. Timepoints were pre-transplant, pre-withdrawal, and after withdrawal was completed or failed. At least one year of complete immunosuppression withdrawal without enzymes over twice normal defined tolerance.

Assay: immunoSEQ multiplex PCR; the TCRdb copy retains only in-frame clones and omits some. The repertoire holds under 150,000 clones, with 90% as singletons. The sequences come from CD4+ T cells from blood, collected 12 months after liver transplant. This sequence originates from a human patient who received a liver transplant. Part of the T cell pool may stem from the graft donor.

The CDR3 DNA sequence: TGTGCCAGCAGCCCCGATAGCGGGAGATCAGATACGCAGTATTTT. This gives the protein CASSPDSGRSDTQYF. V is TRBV7-3 and J is TRBJ2-3, with 9 positions matching TRBD2. In germline, CDR1 is SGHTA, CDR2 FQGTGA. The trim removed 5 bases at V and 4 bases at J, leaving 7 bases unmatched. This CDR3 is built from 15 residues.